Listed below are T cell receptor beta chains from one sample, sequenced in a study of CD8 T cells in ankylosing spondylitis. TCRdb called the 5' RACE reads again in MiXCR, with one record for every CDR3 protein. The data show approximately 250,000 distinct CDR3 sequences, with 32% seen just once and about 4% held by the top ten. Source material: blood, either unsorted or a sorted T cell fraction (not recorded which). The receptors here all came from a male donor with ankylosing spondylitis or in good health (not recorded which). Each CDR3 is given with its conserved first and last residue. The D gene is left open where the match is weak. Only some rows state a clone size, as once, few, many or a class for expanded clones.

d_call cdr3_length clone_size j_call v_call cdr3_nt cdr3_aa
TRBD1 12 few TRBJ2-1 TRBV20-1 TGCAGTGCTGGACAGGGATACAATGAGCAGTTCTTC CSAGQGYNEQFF
NA 14 NA TRBJ1-1 TRBV12-3/TRBV12-4 TGTGCCAGCAGCAACGGGAGGGCTGGCACTGAAGCTTTCTTT CASSNGRAGTEAFF
NA 14 NA TRBJ1-3 TRBV5-6 TGTGCCAGCAGCTTGGTGTCCTCTGGAAACACCATATATTTT CASSLVSSGNTIYF
NA 14 NA TRBJ2-7 TRBV28 TGTGCCAGCAGTTTTAACGGCGACTCCTACGAGCAGTACTTC CASSFNGDSYEQYF
NA 12 NA TRBJ2-5 TRBV29-1 TGCAGCGTGGGGGGAACTTGGGAGACCCAGTACTTC CSVGGTWETQYF
TRBD1 12 few TRBJ2-7 TRBV6-5 TGTGCCGTCAAACAGGGGGCGGACGAGCAGTACTTC CAVKQGADEQYF
NA 14 once TRBJ2-2 TRBV20-1 TGCAGTGCTTTCCACCGGACACCTACCGGGGAGCTGTTTTTT CSAFHRTPTGELFF
NA 14 NA TRBJ1-1 TRBV20-1 TGCAGTGCTAGACGGGGGGCCCCGAACACTGAAGCTTTCTTT CSARRGAPNTEAFF
NA 15 few TRBJ1-4 TRBV5-5 TGTGCCAGCAGCCCGAGGACCGCAACTAATGAAAAACTGTTTTTT CASSPRTATNEKLFF
TRBD1 13 few TRBJ2-7 TRBV12-3/TRBV12-4 TGTGCCAGCAGGTCCGGGACAGGGGCTCAGGGGTACTTC CASRSGTGAQGYF
TRBD2 12 NA TRBJ2-5 TRBV20-1 TGCAGTGCTATGAGTTTGGGGACTAGCGGGGGGTTC CSAMSLGTSGGF
NA 15 few TRBJ2-1 TRBV6-4 TGTGCCAGCAGTGACGAGCAGGGGTCCTACAATGAGCAGTTCTTC CASSDEQGSYNEQFF
NA 16 NA TRBJ2-7 TRBV12-3/TRBV12-4 TGTGCCAGCAGTTTCCCGGGGCCGTTGAGCTCCTACGAGCAGTACTTC CASSFPGPLSSYEQYF
NA 18 few TRBJ2-5 TRBV27 TGTGCCAGCAGTGCCGATATCCGGCAGGCAGAGAGGTCAGAGACCCAGTACTTC CASSADIRQAERSETQYF
TRBD1 13 NA TRBJ1-2 TRBV20-1 TGCAGTGCCAGGACAGGGAAGATTTATGGCTACACCTTC CSARTGKIYGYTF
NA 12 NA TRBJ2-7 TRBV10-3 TGTGCCATCAGTGTCTCCCCCTACGAGCAGTACTTC CAISVSPYEQYF
NA 12 few TRBJ1-1 TRBV12-3/TRBV12-4 TGTGCCAGCAGTTTGGTGAACACTGAAGCTTTCTTT CASSLVNTEAFF
TRBD1 17 NA TRBJ2-7 TRBV12-3/TRBV12-4 TGTGCCAGCAGTCCAACCCTTGGACAGGGAGATAACTACGAGCAGTACTTC CASSPTLGQGDNYEQYF
TRBD1 15 few TRBJ2-7 TRBV27 TGTGCCAGCAGTTCCCAAACAGGGGTCTCCTACGAGCAGTACTTC CASSSQTGVSYEQYF
NA 13 NA TRBJ2-5 TRBV5-1 TGCGCCAGCAGTGAGGGGGTCGGGGAGACCCAGTACTTC CASSEGVGETQYF
NA 14 few TRBJ2-5 TRBV7-7 TGTGCTAGCAGCTTCACAGCTACCGGGGAGACCCAGTACTTC CASSFTATGETQYF
TRBD1 17 few TRBJ1-3 TRBV20-1 TGCAGTGCAAAAGGGGGCCGGGACAGACGCTCTGGAAACACCATATATTTT CSAKGGRDRRSGNTIYF
TRBD2 15 many TRBJ2-5 TRBV29-1 TGCAGCGTTTCTTGGGGTACGGGGGGTATAGAGACCCAGTACTTC CSVSWGTGGIETQYF
TRBD2 15 once TRBJ2-1 TRBV7-9 TGTGCCAGCAGCCATGGGGGACTAGGGCAGGATGAGCAGTTCTTC CASSHGGLGQDEQFF
TRBD2 15 few TRBJ2-3 TRBV20-1 TGCAGTGCTAGACGACTAGCGGGCGGTTTAGATACGCAGTATTTT CSARRLAGGLDTQYF
NA 14 NA TRBJ1-2 TRBV20-1 TGCAGTGACACCCCGTTATTTTCTAACTATGGCTACACCTTC CSDTPLFSNYGYTF
NA 13 NA TRBJ2-3 TRBV9 TGTGCCAGCAGCGTTCTACAGGGAGAGGCGCAGTATTTT CASSVLQGEAQYF
TRBD1 14 few TRBJ2-2 TRBV20-1 TGCAGTGCTCACGGACAGGGAGGTACCGGGGAGCTGTTTTTT CSAHGQGGTGELFF
NA 16 NA TRBJ2-1 TRBV7-8 TGTGCCAGCAGCCCCTCTATAACGACGCCTAACAATGAGCAGTTCTTC CASSPSITTPNNEQFF
NA 14 once TRBJ2-5 TRBV29-1 TGCAGCGTTGAAGATAGGGGGGTAGGAGAGACCCAGTACTTC CSVEDRGVGETQYF
NA 15 NA TRBJ2-3 TRBV20-1 TGCAGTGCTAGAGATCCCGGACGAGGCACAGATACGCAGTATTTT CSARDPGRGTDTQYF
NA 13 NA TRBJ1-1 TRBV20-1 TGCAGTGCTAGAGGACAGGACCGCCTTGAAGCTTTCTTT CSARGQDRLEAFF
NA 14 NA TRBJ1-5 TRBV28 TGTGCCAGCAGCCCAAGGGGTCAAGATCAGCCCCAGCATTTT CASSPRGQDQPQHF
NA 15 few TRBJ1-5 TRBV12-3/TRBV12-4 TGTGCCAGCAGTTGGGCTCGGGGTAGCAATCAGCCCCAGCATTTT CASSWARGSNQPQHF
TRBD1 14 NA TRBJ2-5 TRBV20-1 TGCAGTGCTAGGGCACAGGGGGCGCTGGAGACCCAGTACTTC CSARAQGALETQYF
TRBD1 14 NA TRBJ2-7 TRBV20-1 TGCAGTGCCGGGGACAGACTGATGGATTACGAGCAGTACTTC CSAGDRLMDYEQYF
NA 11 few TRBJ2-1 TRBV12-3/TRBV12-4 TGTGCCAGCAGTTTAGGCGGGACTCCAATCTTC CASSLGGTPIF
NA 15 NA TRBJ1-4 TRBV5-5 TGTGCCAGCAGCTTTCTGCCAGCAACTAATGAAAAACTGTTTTTT CASSFLPATNEKLFF
TRBD1 14 few TRBJ1-2 TRBV6-5 TGTGCCAGCAGTTACAGAGACAGGGAAGGCGGCTACACCTTC CASSYRDREGGYTF
NA 14 many TRBJ2-3 TRBV20-1 TGCAGTGCTAGACCGGACTATCGCACAGATACGCAGTATTTT CSARPDYRTDTQYF
NA 17 NA TRBJ1-4 TRBV9 TGTGCCAGCAGCGTAGGGTTAGGGGGTGCAACTAATGAAAAACTGTTTTTT CASSVGLGGATNEKLFF
TRBD1 16 NA TRBJ1-2 TRBV20-1 TGCAGTGCGAGACCGGACAGGGCGTCCTCTAACTATGGCTACACCTTC CSARPDRASSNYGYTF
TRBD1 14 NA TRBJ2-7 TRBV12-3/TRBV12-4 TGTGCCAGCAGTTTCGGGACAGGGGTCTACGAGCAGTACTTC CASSFGTGVYEQYF
TRBD1 16 few TRBJ1-2 TRBV12-3/TRBV12-4 TGTGCCAGCGCCGGGACAGGGGGCGTAATGGGCTATGGCTACACCTTC CASAGTGGVMGYGYTF
TRBD2 13 many TRBJ2-3 TRBV29-1 TGCAGCGGACTAGCTCTTCTCACAGATACGCAGTATTTT CSGLALLTDTQYF
NA 14 NA TRBJ1-1 TRBV12-5 TGTGCTAGTGGTCCTGGAGGCGGGAACACTGAAGCTTTCTTT CASGPGGGNTEAFF
NA 14 NA TRBJ1-6 TRBV20-1 TGCAGTGCTAGAGAGGACTCCTATAATTCACCCCTCCACTTT CSAREDSYNSPLHF
TRBD1 14 NA TRBJ2-1 TRBV10-3 TGTGCCATCAGGCCGGGACAGAACAATGAGCGGCAGTTCTTC CAIRPGQNNERQFF
NA 13 few TRBJ2-7 TRBV10-2 TGCGCCAGCAGTGTAGGGGGGCTCAACGAGCAGTACTTC CASSVGGLNEQYF
TRBD1 15 NA TRBJ2-7 TRBV20-1 TGCAGTGCTAGAGAGCGGGACAGGGAGGCCTACGAGCAGTACTTC CSARERDREAYEQYF
NA 17 NA TRBJ2-1 TRBV20-1 TGCAGTGCTAGAGATGGACAAGGGCTGACCTTAGACAATGAGCAGTTCTTC CSARDGQGLTLDNEQFF
NA 15 NA TRBJ2-2 TRBV28 TGTGCCAGCAGGACCGGGACACTACACACCGGGGAGCTGTTTTTT CASRTGTLHTGELFF
NA 12 few TRBJ2-3 TRBV12-3/TRBV12-4 TGTGCCAGCACGCGGAGCACAGATACGCAGTATTTT CASTRSTDTQYF
TRBD1 14 few TRBJ1-1 TRBV29-1 TGCAGCGTTGAGCCTACAGGGGTTAGCACTGAAGCTTTCTTT CSVEPTGVSTEAFF
TRBD2 15 few TRBJ2-3 TRBV6-4 TGTGCCAGCAGTGACGGGACTAGCGGGGCCGATACGCAGTATTTT CASSDGTSGADTQYF
TRBD1 20 NA TRBJ2-2 TRBV6-2/TRBV6-3 TGTGCCAGCAGTTACCCCCAGAAGAGAAGAGGGACAGGGGAATTAGGGGAGCTGTTTTTT CASSYPQKRRGTGELGELFF
TRBD1 15 NA TRBJ2-1 TRBV15 TGTGCCACCAGCAGATACGGACAGGTCCTAAATGAGCAGTTCTTC CATSRYGQVLNEQFF
TRBD2 22 NA TRBJ2-3 TRBV20-1 TGCAGTGCTTCCCCCCGGGGGCGCGTTCAGCTAGCGGGGGCGAACAGACCAGATACGCAGTATTTT CSASPRGRVQLAGANRPDTQYF
TRBD1 17 NA TRBJ2-5 TRBV29-1 TGCAGCGTCACCGTGGTGTTGGGACAGGGGGTACAAGAGACCCAGTACTTC CSVTVVLGQGVQETQYF
NA 14 NA TRBJ2-5 TRBV29-1 TGCAGCGTTGAATCCCCCACAAAGGGGGAGACCCAGTACTTC CSVESPTKGETQYF